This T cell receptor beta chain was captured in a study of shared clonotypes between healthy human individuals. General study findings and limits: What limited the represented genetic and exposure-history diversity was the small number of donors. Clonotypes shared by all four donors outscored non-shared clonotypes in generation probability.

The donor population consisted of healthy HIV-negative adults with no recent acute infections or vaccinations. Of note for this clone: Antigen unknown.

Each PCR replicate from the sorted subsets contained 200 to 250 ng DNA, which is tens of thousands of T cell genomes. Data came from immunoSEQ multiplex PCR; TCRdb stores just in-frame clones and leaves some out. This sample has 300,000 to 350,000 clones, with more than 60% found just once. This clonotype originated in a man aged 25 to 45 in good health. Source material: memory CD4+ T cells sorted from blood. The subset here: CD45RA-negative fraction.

The CDR3 DNA reads as TGCGCCAGCAGCCCTCACCGAGCGGGAGGCTCGAACACCGGGGAGCTGTTTTTT. Its protein is CASSPHRAGGSNTGELFF. The chain links TRBV10-1 to TRBJ2-2; the match to TRBD2 covers 9 bases. Trimming took 6 bases from V and 0 from J; bases not matched to a gene: 11. CDR3 length: 18 amino acids. From germline, CDR1 is WNHNN and CDR2 SYGVQD (reference sequence).